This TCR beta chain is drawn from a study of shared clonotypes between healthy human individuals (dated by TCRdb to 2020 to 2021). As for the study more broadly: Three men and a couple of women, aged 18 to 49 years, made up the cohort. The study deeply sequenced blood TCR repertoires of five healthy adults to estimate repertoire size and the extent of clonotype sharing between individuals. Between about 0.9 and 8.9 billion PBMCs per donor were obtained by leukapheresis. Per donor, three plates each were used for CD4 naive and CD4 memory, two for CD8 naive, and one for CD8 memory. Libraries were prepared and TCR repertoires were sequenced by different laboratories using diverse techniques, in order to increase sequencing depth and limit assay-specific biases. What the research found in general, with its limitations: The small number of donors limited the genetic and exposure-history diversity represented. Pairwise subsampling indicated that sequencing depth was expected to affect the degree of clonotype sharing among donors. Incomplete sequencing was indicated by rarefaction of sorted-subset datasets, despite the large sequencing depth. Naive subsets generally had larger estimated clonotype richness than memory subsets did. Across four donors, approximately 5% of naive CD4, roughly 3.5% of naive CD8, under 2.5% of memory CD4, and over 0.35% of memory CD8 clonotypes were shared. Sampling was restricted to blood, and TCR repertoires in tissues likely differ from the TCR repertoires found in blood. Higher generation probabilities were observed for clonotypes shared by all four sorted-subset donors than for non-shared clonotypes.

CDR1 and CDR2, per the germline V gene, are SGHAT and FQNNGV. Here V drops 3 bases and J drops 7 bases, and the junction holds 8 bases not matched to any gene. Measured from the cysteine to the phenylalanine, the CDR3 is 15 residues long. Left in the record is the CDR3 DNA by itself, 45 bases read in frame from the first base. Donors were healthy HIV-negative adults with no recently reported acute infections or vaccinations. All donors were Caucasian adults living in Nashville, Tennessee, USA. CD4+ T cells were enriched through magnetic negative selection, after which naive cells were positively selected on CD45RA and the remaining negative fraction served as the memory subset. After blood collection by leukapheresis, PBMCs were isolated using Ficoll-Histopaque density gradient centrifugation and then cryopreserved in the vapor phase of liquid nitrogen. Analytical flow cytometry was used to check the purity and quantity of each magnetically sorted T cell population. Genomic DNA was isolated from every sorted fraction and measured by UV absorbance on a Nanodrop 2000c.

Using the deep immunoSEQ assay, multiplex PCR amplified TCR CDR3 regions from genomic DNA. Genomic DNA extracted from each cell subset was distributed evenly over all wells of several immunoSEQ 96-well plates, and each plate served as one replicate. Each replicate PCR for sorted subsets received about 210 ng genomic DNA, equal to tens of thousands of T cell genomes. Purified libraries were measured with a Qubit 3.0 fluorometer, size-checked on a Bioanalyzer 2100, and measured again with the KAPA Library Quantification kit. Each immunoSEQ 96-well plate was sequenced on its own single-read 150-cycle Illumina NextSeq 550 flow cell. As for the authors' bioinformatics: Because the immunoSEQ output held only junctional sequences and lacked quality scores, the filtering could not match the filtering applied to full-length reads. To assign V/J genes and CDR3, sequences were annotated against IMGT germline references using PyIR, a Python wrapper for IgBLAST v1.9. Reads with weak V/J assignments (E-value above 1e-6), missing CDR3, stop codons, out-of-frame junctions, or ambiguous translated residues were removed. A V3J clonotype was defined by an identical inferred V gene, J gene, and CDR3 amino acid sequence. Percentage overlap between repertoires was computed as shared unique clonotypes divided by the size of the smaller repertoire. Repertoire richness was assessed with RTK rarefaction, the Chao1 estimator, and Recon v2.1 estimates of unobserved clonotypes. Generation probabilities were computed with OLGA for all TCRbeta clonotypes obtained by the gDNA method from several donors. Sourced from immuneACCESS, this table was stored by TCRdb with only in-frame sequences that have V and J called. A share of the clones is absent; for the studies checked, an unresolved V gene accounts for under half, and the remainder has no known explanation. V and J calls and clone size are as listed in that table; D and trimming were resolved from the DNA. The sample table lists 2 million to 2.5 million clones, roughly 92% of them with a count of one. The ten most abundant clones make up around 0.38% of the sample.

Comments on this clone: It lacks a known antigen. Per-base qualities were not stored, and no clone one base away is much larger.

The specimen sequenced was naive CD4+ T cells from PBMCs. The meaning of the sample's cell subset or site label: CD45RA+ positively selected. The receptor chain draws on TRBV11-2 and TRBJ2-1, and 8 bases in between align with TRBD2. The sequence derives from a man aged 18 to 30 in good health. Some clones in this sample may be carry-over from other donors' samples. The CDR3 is CASSFFRTSGNEQFF. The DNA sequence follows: TGTGCCAGCAGCTTTTTTCGAACTAGCGGTAATGAGCAGTTCTTC.